The 29 T cell receptor beta chains below come from one sample, sequenced in a study of cytomegalovirus exposure and HLA in healthy donors listed by TCRdb under 2017. Library generation was performed with the immunoSEQ multiplex PCR assay. A mixture of 60 forward primers for TCR Vbeta segments and 13 reverse primers for TCR Jbeta segments was used in the multiplex PCR. TCRdb stores this immuneACCESS table with in-frame sequences only. Part of the clones is absent; in the studies checked, under half of the shortfall reflects unresolved V genes, and no reason is known for the rest. This sample holds hundreds of thousands of clones; over 60% were observed only once. 0.63% of the sample rests with the top ten. Material: PBMCs. The receptors come from a man aged 18-30 years in good health and CMV-seronegative.

This clone was recorded once. This chain links TRBV19 with TRBJ2-3; D perhaps matches TRBD1 (8 bases). There are 19 residues in the CDR3. V dropped 7 bases and J dropped 2 bases, with 28 bases sitting between them. Per germline, CDR1 LNHDA and CDR2 SQIVND (reference sequence). The CDR3: CASTQRGAGGLTSTDTQYF. The CDR3 DNA sequence: TGTGCCAGTACCCAACGGGGGGCAGGGGGCCTCACCTCCACAGATACGCAGTATTTT.

This clone turned up a few times. This chain uses TRBV5-1 with TRBJ2-7; TRBD2 matches 7 bases. CDR3 length: 15 residues. Germline trimming cut 3 bases from V and 6 bases from J; bases unmatched to any gene: 12. Per germline, CDR1 SGHRS and CDR2 YFSETQ. The DNA for the CDR3 is TGCGCCAGCAGCTCCCTCAGCGGGGTTGGCCTCGAGCAGTACTTC. As protein: CASSSLSGVGLEQYF.

The chain carries TRBV28 and TRBJ2-5; 9 positions match TRBD2. With the DNA end fitting TRBJ2-7 better, the J assignment may be wrong. Germline V lookup: CDR1 MDHEN, CDR2 SYDVKM. The CDR3 has 14 residues. CDR3 residues: CASSSSGKRGEQYF. In nucleotides, the CDR3 is TGTGCCAGCAGTTCTAGCGGGAAGCGCGGCGAGCAGTACTTC.

The J gene is TRBJ1-3, the V gene TRBV27; a possible D gene is TRBD1 (5 bases). The V and J ends lost 3 bases and 2 bases respectively, with 8 bases between them. CDR3 length: 14 residues. Germline CDR1 MNHEY, CDR2 SMNVEV (reference sequence). CDR3 nucleotide sequence: TGTGCCAGCAGTTTCCAGGGAACTGGAAACACCATATATTTT. This gives the protein CASSFQGTGNTIYF.

J is TRBJ2-7 and V is TRBV27; no clear D gene. The CDR3 spans 15 residues. The germline V and J ends were trimmed by 2 bases and 6 bases, with 17 bases remaining between them. Germline V gene sequence: CDR1 MNHEY, CDR2 SMNVEV (reference sequence). The CDR3 loop reads CASSLIGIASGEQYF. CDR3 in DNA: TGTGCCAGCAGTTTAATAGGAATCGCTTCGGGCGAGCAGTACTTC.

This chain connects TRBV10-2 to TRBJ2-1, with D perhaps matching TRBD2 (5 bases). V lost 0 bases, J lost 14 bases, and 20 bases lay in between. CDR1 is WSHSY, CDR2 SAAADI, per germline. This CDR3 has 15 residues. CDR3 amino acids: CASSESSVRRTRKFF. In nucleotides, the CDR3 is TGCGCCAGCAGTGAGTCGAGTGTAAGGCGCACTAGAAAGTTCTTC.

This sequence joins TRBV11-2 and TRBJ2-3; possible D gene TRBD1, 6 bases. CDR1 SGHAT and CDR2 FQNNGV come from the germline V gene. V was trimmed by 8 bases and J by 0 bases, leaving 12 bases between them. CDR3 size: 14 residues. CDR3 in amino acids: CASRDTTSTDTQYF. Written as DNA, the CDR3 is TGTGCCAGCCGGGACACCACTAGCACAGATACGCAGTATTTT.

The chain recombines TRBV30 with TRBJ2-1, with 8 nucleotides matching TRBD2. The germline V gene encodes CDR1 GTSNPN and CDR2 SVGIG (reference sequence). J gave up 3 bases and V 3 bases, and 10 bases lay outside the gene matches. CDR3 length: 16 residues. CDR3 sequence reads: CAWREGLAGGYNEQFF. In nucleotides, the CDR3 is TGTGCCTGGAGAGAAGGACTAGCCGGGGGCTACAATGAGCAGTTCTTC.

V and J are TRBV11-2 and TRBJ2-7; TRBD2 agrees at 11 bases. The CDR3 is made up of 14 amino acids. The V and J ends lost 7 bases and 6 bases, in that order; junction bases with no gene match: 8. The germline V gene encodes CDR1 SGHAT and CDR2 FQNNGV. The CDR3 spells CASTIGTSGGEQYF. DNA of the CDR3: TGTGCCAGCACGATCGGGACTAGCGGCGGCGAGCAGTACTTC.

This clone was seen a handful of times. The chain couples TRBV19 to TRBJ2-7; 9 bases map to TRBD1. Germline loops: CDR1 LNHDA, CDR2 SQIVND (reference sequence). V dropped 6 bases and J dropped 6; count of bases not matched to a gene: 12. The CDR3 has 15 amino acids. The CDR3 DNA is TGTGCCAGTAGGCAAGGACAGGGGAACTTCGGCGAGCAGTACTTC. Protein sequence: CASRQGQGNFGEQYF.

The genes are TRBV7-3 and TRBJ2-3; D may be TRBD2 (5 bases). Per germline, CDR1 SGHTA and CDR2 FQGTGA. V dropped 5 bases and J dropped 5 bases, with 14 bases sitting between them. This CDR3 is 14 amino acids long. The CDR3 sequence: CASSDGRVVDTQYF. The CDR3 bases are TGTGCCAGCAGCGACGGGCGGGTAGTAGATACGCAGTATTTT.

The chain couples TRBV11-2 to TRBJ1-2; the D gene is possibly TRBD1 (6 bases). The CDR3 contains 13 residues. CDR1 is SGHAT and CDR2 is FQNNGV in the germline V gene. V dropped 5 bases and J dropped 3 bases, with 10 bases sitting between them. CDR3 protein: CASSPDRYYGYTF. CDR3 bases: TGTGCCAGCAGCCCGGACAGATACTATGGCTACACCTTC.

This clone was counted once. The chain has TRBV7-2 and TRBJ2-3, with TRBD1 matching 10 bases. With 3 bases clipped from V and 3 bases from J, the junction kept 3 bases outside the gene matches. Germline loops: CDR1 SGHTA, CDR2 FQGNSA. The CDR3 runs to 15 residues. In DNA, the CDR3 is TGTGCCAGCAGCTTTAGACAGGGGGCAACAGATACGCAGTATTTT. Translation gives CASSFRQGATDTQYF.

Written as DNA, the CDR3 is TGTGCCAGCAGCGTAGAGCGCAGGGGACAGCTCCCAGCCTATGGCTACACCTTC. Its translation is CASSVERRGQLPAYGYTF. This sequence joins TRBV9 and TRBJ1-2; 7 bases match TRBD1. Germline values: CDR1 SGDLS, CDR2 YYNGEE. The CDR3 loop spans 18 amino acids. V shed 0 bases and J 4 bases; nucleotides not matched to a gene: 15.

This sequence joins TRBV25-1 and TRBJ1-4, with D perhaps TRBD1 (5 bases). Trimming removed 2 bases at V and 8 bases at J, with 15 bases between. The CDR3 covers 15 residues. Germline CDR1 reads MGHDK; CDR2 reads SYGVNS. The CDR3 loop is CASSEISGWKEKLFF. In DNA, the CDR3 is TGTGCCAGCAGTGAAATTTCAGGGTGGAAGGAAAAACTGTTTTTT.

The gene calls are TRBV7-2 and TRBJ1-5; D possibly corresponds to TRBD1 (6 bases). Deletions cut 5 bases from V and 11 bases from J, with 16 bases between. The CDR3 is made up of 13 amino acids. Germline CDR1 is SGHTA and CDR2 is FQGNSA. As DNA, the CDR3 is TGTGCCAGCAGCCTAAACAGGGACAAAGCCCAGCATTTT. Translating gives CASSLNRDKAQHF.

The rearrangement joins TRBV4-2 to TRBJ1-1; no firm D call. Germline V lookup: CDR1 LGHNA, CDR2 YNFKEQ. Trimming took 1 base from V and 1 from J, leaving 10 bases between them. The CDR3 consists of 15 residues. CDR3 residues: CASSQGLVGNTEAFF. The DNA for the CDR3 is TGTGCCAGCAGCCAAGGATTGGTCGGGAACACTGAAGCTTTCTTT.

The chain joins TRBV7-9 to TRBJ2-5; D gene uncertain. The J call is doubtful: the DNA matches TRBJ2-7 better. Germline loops: CDR1 SEHNR, CDR2 FQNEAQ (reference sequence). This CDR3 comprises 12 residues. The CDR3: CASSSASYEQYF. CDR3 DNA: TGTGCCAGCAGCTCAGCCTCCTACGAGCAGTACTTC.

The chain uses TRBV10-1 and TRBJ2-2; 8 nucleotides match TRBD1. The CDR3 has 14 amino acids. Trimming cost V 7 bases and J 4 bases; bases outside gene matches: 5. CDR1 is WNHNN and CDR2 is SYGVQD in the germline V gene (reference sequence). CDR3 nucleotide sequence: TGCGCCAGCACCTCGGGACAGGCCACCGGGGAGCTGTTTTTT. This encodes CASTSGQATGELFF.

V and J are TRBV7-8 and TRBJ2-2, with TRBD2 matching over 15 bases. This CDR3 contains 15 residues. Trimming cost V 5 bases and J 6 bases; bases outside gene matches: 1. Germline V gene lookup returns CDR1 SGHVS and CDR2 FQNEAQ. CDR3 DNA sequence: TGTGCCAGCAGCGGGACTAGCGGGAGGTCCGGGGAGCTGTTTTTT. Residues: CASSGTSGRSGELFF. Complete variable domain (other parts from reference TRBV7-8 and TRBJ2-2): GAGVSQSPRYKVAKRGQDVALRCDPISGHVSLFWYQQALGQGPEFLTYFQNEAQLDKSGLPSDRFFAERPEGSVSTLKIQRTQQEDSAVYLCASSGTSGRSGELFFGEGSRLTVL.

For the CDR3, the DNA is TGTGCCAGCAGAAAAGACAGGGTCGGGACCTACAATGAGCAGTTCTTC. Its translation: CASRKDRVGTYNEQFF. The chain couples TRBV27 to TRBJ2-1; 7 bases line up with TRBD1. Germline V lookup: CDR1 MNHEY, CDR2 SMNVEV (reference sequence). CDR3 length equals 16 residues. With 6 bases clipped from V and 2 bases from J, the junction kept 10 bases outside the gene matches.

The chain couples TRBV5-4 to TRBJ1-1, with 8 bases aligning to TRBD1. This CDR3 spans 14 amino acids. The trim removed 4 bases at V and 1 base at J, leaving 3 bases unmatched. Germline CDR1 and CDR2: SGHNT and YYREEE (reference sequence). CDR3 amino acids: CASSPGGRNTEAFF. DNA for the CDR3: TGTGCCAGCAGCCCAGGGGGCCGGAACACTGAAGCTTTCTTT.

The rearrangement links TRBV27 to TRBJ2-2; perhaps TRBD2 as D (5 bases). Germline-derived CDR1 and CDR2 are MNHEY and SMNVEV (reference sequence). The CDR3 is 15 amino acids. Trimming took off 5 bases at V and 1 base at J, with 11 bases between the two ends. Here the CDR3 DNA reads TGTGCCAGCAGTCCCACCCGGGGGAACACCGGGGAGCTGTTTTTT. Amino acids: CASSPTRGNTGELFF.

This clone was picked up a small number of times. Other DNA sequences within the sample encode an identical CDR3. V gene TRBV5-1 combines with J gene TRBJ2-7; D is ambiguous. V was cut by 1 base and J by 2 bases, with 7 bases left in between. From germline, CDR1 is SGHRS and CDR2 YFSETQ. The CDR3 loop spans 13 amino acids. CDR3 nucleotide sequence: TGCGCCAGCAGCTTGACCGGTACCTACGAGCAGTACTTC. This gives the protein CASSLTGTYEQYF. The variable domain in full, completed from reference TRBV5-1 and TRBJ2-7, reads KAGVTQTPRYLIKTRGQQVTLSCSPISGHRSVSWYQQTPGQGLQFLFEYFSETQRNKGNFPGRFSGRQFSNSRSEMNVSTLELGDSALYLCASSLTGTYEQYFGPGTRLTVT.

This chain's CDR3 is CASSGRDFGTQYF. The CDR3 DNA sequence: TGTGCCAGCAGCGGGAGGGATTTTGGGACCCAGTACTTC. The genes are TRBV6-5 and TRBJ2-5; 8 bases are shared with TRBD2. The CDR3 covers 13 residues. With V trimmed by 6 bases and J by 7 bases, 7 bases remained unmatched. CDR1 is MNHEY and CDR2 is SVGAGI in the germline V gene.

The rearrangement uses TRBV5-4 and TRBJ2-7; TRBD1 agrees at 10 bases. V lost 2 bases to trimming and J lost 11 bases; unmatched junction nucleotides: 4. The CDR3 spans 12 residues. CDR1 and CDR2 from the germline V gene are SGHNT and YYREEE (reference sequence). The CDR3 reads CASSFDRGQEYF. The CDR3 DNA reads TGTGCCAGCAGCTTTGACAGGGGGCAAGAGTACTTC.

This chain uses TRBV13 with TRBJ2-1; the match to TRBD1 covers 9 bases. Looked up from germline, CDR1 is PRHDT and CDR2 is FYEKMQ (reference sequence). V trimming: 5 bases; J trimming: 9 bases; junction bases outside the gene matches: 8. The CDR3 sequence is 14 residues long. CDR3 amino acids: CASSVRDREGEQFF. The CDR3 nucleotides are TGTGCCAGCAGCGTCCGGGACAGGGAAGGTGAGCAGTTCTTC.

The chain is built from TRBV6-6 and TRBJ2-6; D call uncertain. Germline values: CDR1 MNHNY, CDR2 SVGAGI (reference sequence). V lost 6 bases and J 0 bases, leaving 6 bases between the germline ends. The CDR3 spans 14 residues. In DNA form, the CDR3 reads TGTGCCAGCAGCTCGTCCTCTGGGGCCAACGTCCTGACTTTC. This encodes CASSSSSGANVLTF.

The V call is TRBV5-6, the J call TRBJ2-6, with a weak D call TRBD1 (5 bases). Germline lookup yields CDR1 SGHDT and CDR2 YYEEEE. V lost 0 bases, J lost 0 bases, and 13 bases lay in between. The CDR3 covers 18 residues. CDR3 DNA sequence: TGTGCCAGCAGCTTGGCGGCAGGGTACTACTCTGGGGCCAACGTCCTGACTTTC. Amino acid sequence: CASSLAAGYYSGANVLTF.